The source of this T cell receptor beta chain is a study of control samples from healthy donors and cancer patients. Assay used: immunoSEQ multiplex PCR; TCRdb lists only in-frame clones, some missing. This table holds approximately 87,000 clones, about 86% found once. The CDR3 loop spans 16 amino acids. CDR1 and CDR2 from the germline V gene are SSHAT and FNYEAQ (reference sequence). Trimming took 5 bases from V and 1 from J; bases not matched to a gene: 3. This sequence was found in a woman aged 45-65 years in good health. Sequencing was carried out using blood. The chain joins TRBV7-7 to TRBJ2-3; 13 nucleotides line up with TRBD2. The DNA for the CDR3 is TGTGCCAGCAGCATCGGACTAGCGGGGGGCACAGATACGCAGTATTTT. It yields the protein CASSIGLAGGTDTQYF.